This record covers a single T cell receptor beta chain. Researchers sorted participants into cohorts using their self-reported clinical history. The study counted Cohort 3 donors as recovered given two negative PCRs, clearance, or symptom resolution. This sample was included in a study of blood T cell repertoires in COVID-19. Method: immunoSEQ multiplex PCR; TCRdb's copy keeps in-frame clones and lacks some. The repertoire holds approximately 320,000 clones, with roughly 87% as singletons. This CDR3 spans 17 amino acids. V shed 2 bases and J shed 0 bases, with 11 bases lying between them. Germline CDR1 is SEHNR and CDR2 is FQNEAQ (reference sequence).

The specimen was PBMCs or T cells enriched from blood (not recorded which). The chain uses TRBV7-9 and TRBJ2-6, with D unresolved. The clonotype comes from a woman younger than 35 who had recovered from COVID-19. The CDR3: CASSLWSGSSGANVLTF. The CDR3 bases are TGTGCCAGCAGCTTATGGTCAGGCAGCTCTGGGGCCAACGTCCTGACTTTC.